The entry below describes one T cell receptor beta chain. This clonotype was seen a handful of times. The target of this receptor is not known. Per-base qualities were not stored, and no clone one base away is much larger. The sample comes from a study of T cell repertoires in cytomegalovirus infection (dated by TCRdb to about 2019). Context from the whole study: Because public TCR beta signatures pointed to carriage of CMV infection together with the matching HLA type, the HLA type of each donor mattered for the analysis. The paper's findings and limits, for the study overall: The ex vivo response was dominated by HLA-C-restricted CMV-specific TCR beta clonotypes, which also provided the single most frequent clonotype in two of eight donors. Carriers of CMV infection plus the relevant HLA type were discriminated by the cumulative frequency of public TCR beta family members in the study cohort and in an independent roughly 400-donor cohort.

V loses 6 bases of germline sequence and J loses 1 base, and the interval between the two ends is 12 bases. CDR1 and CDR2, looked up from the germline V gene, are MDHEN and SYDVKM. The CDR3 runs 14 residues from the cysteine to the phenylalanine. The kept DNA is CDR3 alone, 42 bases in frame from the first base. The data were produced on an Illumina HiSeq 1500. The public reads were quality trimmed at Q25 with fastp and then assembled into clones with MiXCR by TCRdb, keeping productive beta chains. Every CDR3 protein is listed once, alongside the most common genes and DNA of its rows. This sample is represented by fewer than 250,000 distinct CDR3 sequences; over 20% of them were singletons. The ten largest make up 15% to 20% of the sample.

What was sequenced was CD8+ T cells from PBMCs. The sequence joins TRBV28 to TRBJ2-5; TRBD2 is perhaps the D gene, given 6 matching bases. The TCR originated in a human donor in good health (CMV status not recorded). Some clones in this sample may be carry-over from other donors' samples. The nucleotide sequence reads as follows: TGTGCCAGCAGCCCAAGGACTACCCAAGAGACCCAGTACTTC. This yields the protein CASSPRTTQETQYF.